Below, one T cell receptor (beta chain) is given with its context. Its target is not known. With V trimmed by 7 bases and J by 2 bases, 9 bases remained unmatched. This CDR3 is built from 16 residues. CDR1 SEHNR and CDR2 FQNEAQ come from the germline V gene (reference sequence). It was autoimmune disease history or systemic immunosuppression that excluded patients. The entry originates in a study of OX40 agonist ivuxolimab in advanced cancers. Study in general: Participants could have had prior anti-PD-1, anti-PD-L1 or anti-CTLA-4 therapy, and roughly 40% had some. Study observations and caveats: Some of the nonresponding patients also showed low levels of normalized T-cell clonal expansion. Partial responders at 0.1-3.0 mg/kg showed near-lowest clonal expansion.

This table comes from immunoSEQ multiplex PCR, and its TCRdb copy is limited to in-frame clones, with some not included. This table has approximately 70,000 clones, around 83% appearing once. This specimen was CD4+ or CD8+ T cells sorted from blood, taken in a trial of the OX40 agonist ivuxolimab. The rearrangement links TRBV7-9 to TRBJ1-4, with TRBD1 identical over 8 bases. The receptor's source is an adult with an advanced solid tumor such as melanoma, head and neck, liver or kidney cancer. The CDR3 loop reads CASTIRRDRTNEKLFF. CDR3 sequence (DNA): TGTGCCAGCACCATCCGCCGGGACAGGACTAATGAAAAACTGTTTTTT.